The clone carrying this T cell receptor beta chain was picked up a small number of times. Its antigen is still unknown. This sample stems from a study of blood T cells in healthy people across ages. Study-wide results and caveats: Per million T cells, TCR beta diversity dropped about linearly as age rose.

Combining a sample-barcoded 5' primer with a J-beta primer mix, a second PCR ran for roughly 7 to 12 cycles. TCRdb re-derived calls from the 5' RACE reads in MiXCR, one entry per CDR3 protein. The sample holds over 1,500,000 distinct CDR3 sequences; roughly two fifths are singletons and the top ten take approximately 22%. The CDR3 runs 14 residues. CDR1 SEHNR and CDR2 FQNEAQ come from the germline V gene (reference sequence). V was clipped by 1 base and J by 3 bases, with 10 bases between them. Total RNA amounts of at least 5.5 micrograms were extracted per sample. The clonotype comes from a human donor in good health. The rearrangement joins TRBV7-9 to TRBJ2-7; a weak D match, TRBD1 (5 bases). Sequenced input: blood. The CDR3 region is CASSLEAGNYEQYF. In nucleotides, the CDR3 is TGTGCCAGCAGCTTAGAGGCAGGGAACTACGAGCAGTACTTC.